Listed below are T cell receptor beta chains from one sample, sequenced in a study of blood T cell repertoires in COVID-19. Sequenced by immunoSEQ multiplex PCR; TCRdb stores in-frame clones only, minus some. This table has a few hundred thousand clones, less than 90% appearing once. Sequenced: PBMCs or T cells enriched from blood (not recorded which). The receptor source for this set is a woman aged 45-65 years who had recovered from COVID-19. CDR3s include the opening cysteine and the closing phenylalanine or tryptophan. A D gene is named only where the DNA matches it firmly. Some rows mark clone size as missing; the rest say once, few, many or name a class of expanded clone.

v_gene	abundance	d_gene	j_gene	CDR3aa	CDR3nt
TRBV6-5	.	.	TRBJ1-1	CASAVRGTTEAFF	TGTGCCAGCGCTGTGAGGGGGACCACTGAAGCTTTCTTT
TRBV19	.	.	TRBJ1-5	CASSPTVKSNQPQHF	TGTGCCAGTAGCCCGACAGTAAAAAGTAATCAGCCCCAGCATTTT
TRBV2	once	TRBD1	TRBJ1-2	CASSRQGGGYTF	TGTGCCAGCAGTAGACAGGGTGGAGGCTACACCTTC
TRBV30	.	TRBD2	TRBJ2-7	CAWSVELAGEQYF	TGTGCCTGGAGTGTAGAACTAGCGGGCGAGCAGTACTTC
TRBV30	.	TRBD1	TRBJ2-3	CAWSFGAGGLDTQYF	TGTGCCTGGAGTTTTGGGGCAGGGGGCTTGGATACGCAGTATTTT
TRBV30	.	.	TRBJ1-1	CAWSPGRSTEAFF	TGTGCCTGGAGTCCGGGGAGGAGCACTGAAGCTTTCTTT
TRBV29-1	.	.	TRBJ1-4	CSAGMGASGELFF	TGCAGCGCTGGAATGGGGGCCAGCGGGGAACTGTTTTTT
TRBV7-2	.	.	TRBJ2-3	CASSLLSGDTDTQYF	TGTGCCAGCAGCTTACTTTCGGGAGACACAGATACGCAGTATTTT
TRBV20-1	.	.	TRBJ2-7	CSAHSEYEQYF	TGCAGTGCTCATAGCGAGTACGAGCAGTACTTC
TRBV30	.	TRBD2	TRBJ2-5	CAWSVGLAGGQETQYF	TGTGCCTGGAGTGTGGGACTAGCGGGAGGCCAAGAGACCCAGTACTTC
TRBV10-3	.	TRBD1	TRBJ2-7	CAISESGTGKYEQYF	TGTGCCATCAGTGAGTCCGGGACAGGGAAATACGAGCAGTACTTC
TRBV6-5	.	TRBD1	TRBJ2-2	CASRYRDRHTGELFF	TGTGCCAGCAGGTACCGGGACAGACACACCGGGGAGCTGTTTTTT